This T cell receptor (beta chain) comes out of a study of regulatory T cells in long-lasting Graves disease. This clonotype appeared many times. Combining iRepertoire HTBI primers with Arm-PCR of CDR3 regions, the authors built TCR beta libraries. TCRdb recomputed calls from the multiplex PCR reads with MiXCR, one row per CDR3 protein. Of over 350,000 distinct CDR3 sequences detected, about 15% appear once; the ten largest clones hold about 8.3%. Trimming took 1 base from V and 7 from J; bases not matched to a gene: 4. This CDR3 contains 14 residues. The time point here: newly diagnosed GD, antithyroid drugs for less than 3 months. PBMCs were the source of the RNA used for TCR sequencing. This sample also belongs to another study, concerning T cells in Graves' hyperthyroidism and ophthalmopathy. Turning to that study: Disease duration under 2 months; hyperthyroidism patients were aged 18 to 65. Thyroid ultrasound, orbital computed tomography, clinical symptoms, and serum thyroxine and TRAb underpinned diagnoses. The HTBI primer set was used in a first-round RT-PCR of the TCR CDR3. Most thyroid clonotypes expanded above 0.001 were also detected in blood.

This receptor was obtained from a middle-aged woman with Graves disease. The source was peripheral blood mononuclear cells (PBMCs), collected at new diagnosis, from a patient treated with antithyroid drugs. The V and J genes are TRBV12-3 or TRBV12-4 and TRBJ1-2; 9 positions match TRBD1. In nucleotides, the CDR3 is TGTGCCAGCAGTTTAGGGGGACAGGGATCTGGCTACACCTTC. As protein: CASSLGGQGSGYTF.